This is a list of T cell receptor beta chains from one sample in a study of Graves' ophthalmopathy and Graves' hyperthyroidism. TCRdb recomputed calls from the multiplex PCR reads with MiXCR, one row per CDR3 protein. The sample carries 230,000 or so distinct CDR3 sequences, around 50% recorded once. What was sequenced was peripheral blood. The receptor set was obtained from an adult man with Graves' ophthalmopathy. Both conserved end residues are part of each CDR3. A D gene is named only where the DNA matches it firmly. The size entry is marked missing in some rows and otherwise reads once, few, many or a size class.

len	v_gene	j_gene	d_gene	abundance	CDR3nt	CDR3aa
15	TRBV6-6	TRBJ2-5	.	.	TGTGCCAGCTTTGTTGGGGGTGGGATGATAGAGACCCAGTACTTC	CASFVGGGMIETQYF
14	TRBV5-1	TRBJ1-4	.	.	TGCGCCAGCAGCTTGACAGAAACTAATGAAAAACTGTTTTTT	CASSLTETNEKLFF
12	TRBV5-1	TRBJ2-7	.	.	TGCGCCAGCAACTCTAGGTCCTACGAGCAGTACTTC	CASNSRSYEQYF
15	TRBV6-6	TRBJ1-2	.	few	TGTGCCAGCAGTTACGACGGACGGAGGAGGGGCGGCTACACCTTC	CASSYDGRRRGGYTF
11	TRBV4-2	TRBJ1-3	.	once	TGTGCCAGCAGGGCTGGAAACACCATATATTTT	CASRAGNTIYF
14	TRBV5-1	TRBJ1-2	TRBD1	.	TGCGCCAGCAACAGAAACGGACAGGGGAAGGGCTACACCTTC	CASNRNGQGKGYTF
13	TRBV29-1	TRBJ2-7	.	many	TGCAGCGTGGATGAAGGGGGCTCCTACGAGCAGTACTTC	CSVDEGGSYEQYF
15	TRBV5-1	TRBJ1-1	.	.	TGCGCCAGCAGCTTGGGAAGCGGGATGAACACTGAAGCTTTCTTT	CASSLGSGMNTEAFF
16	TRBV7-2	TRBJ2-3	TRBD2	.	TGTGCCAGCAGCTGGACTAGCGGGACTACCCGAGATACGCAGTATTTT	CASSWTSGTTRDTQYF
14	TRBV29-1	TRBJ2-5	TRBD1	.	TGCAGCGTTGAATGGACAGGGGTAGGAGAGACCCAGTACTTC	CSVEWTGVGETQYF
13	TRBV11-3	TRBJ2-7	.	.	TGTGCCAGCAGCCGACAACTAGGAGTGGAGCAGTACTTC	CASSRQLGVEQYF
14	TRBV7-8	TRBJ2-7	.	few	TGTGCCAGCAGACTCGGAGAGGACGTAGGGGAGCAGTACTTC	CASRLGEDVGEQYF
13	TRBV9	TRBJ1-2	.	.	TGTGCCAGCAGCGTAGATGGCGGGTCCGGCTACACCTTC	CASSVDGGSGYTF
14	TRBV7-3	TRBJ2-7	.	.	TGTGCCAGCAGCACAGAGAGGGGTGGGTACGAGCAGTACTTC	CASSTERGGYEQYF
15	TRBV10-3	TRBJ2-7	.	.	TGTGCCAGCAGTCTGCTACACCCAATCTCCTACGAGCAGTACTTC	CASSLLHPISYEQYF
16	TRBV10-3	TRBJ1-6	.	few	TGTGCCATCAGTGAGTCGATAGCCAGGGATAATTCACCCCTCCACTTT	CAISESIARDNSPLHF
12	TRBV19	TRBJ1-1	.	few	TGTGCCACCGATACAGGGACCCCTGAAGCTTTCTTT	CATDTGTPEAFF
15	TRBV7-9	TRBJ2-7	TRBD1	.	TGTGCCAGCAGCCGCACGGGACAGGGCGCCTACGAGCAGTACTTC	CASSRTGQGAYEQYF
14	TRBV20-1	TRBJ1-3	.	.	TGCAGTTACTCACCCGGGAACTCTGGAAACACCATATATTTT	CSYSPGNSGNTIYF
14	TRBV7-2	TRBJ1-1	.	.	TGTGCCAGCAGCTTAGCGCTAGTGAACACTGAAGCTTTCTTT	CASSLALVNTEAFF
13	TRBV4-1	TRBJ1-1	TRBD1	.	TGCGCCAGCCAGGAGGGGGCGAGCACTGAAGCTTTCTTT	CASQEGASTEAFF
13	TRBV4-1	TRBJ1-1	.	once	TGCGCCAACAGCCAAGTCGGGGGTCCTGAAGCTTTCTTT	CANSQVGGPEAFF
15	TRBV4-1	TRBJ2-7	TRBD2	.	TGCGCCAGCAGCCAAAAAGCGGGGGAGGCCTACGAGCAGTACTTC	CASSQKAGEAYEQYF
13	TRBV20-1	TRBJ2-2	.	.	TGCAGTGCTTCGGGACCCCTGGGCGGGGAGCTGTTTTTT	CSASGPLGGELFF
15	TRBV2	TRBJ2-5	.	.	TGTGCCAGCAAAAGGGGCCACAGTCCACAAGAGACCCAGTACTTC	CASKRGHSPQETQYF
15	TRBV29-1	TRBJ1-1	.	.	TGCAGCGTTGACCTATCGTGGGGCCGGCGGACTGAAGCTTTCTTT	CSVDLSWGRRTEAFF
14	TRBV7-9	TRBJ1-1	.	many	TGTGCCAGCAGCTTTGGGGGAGTGAACACTGAAGCTTTCTTT	CASSFGGVNTEAFF
13	TRBV10-3	TRBJ1-1	.	few	TGTGCCAGCTCCAGGGAAGAGAACACTGAAGCTTTCTTT	CASSREENTEAFF
16	TRBV6-1	TRBJ1-2	TRBD1	.	TGTGCCAGCAGTTACGAGCCGGGACAGGGAATCTATGGCTACACCTTC	CASSYEPGQGIYGYTF
18	TRBV7-2	TRBJ2-6	.	.	TGTGCCAGCAGCTTAGTGGGGACGGTCCCTGCTGGGGCCAACGTCCTGACTTTC	CASSLVGTVPAGANVLTF
13	TRBV29-1	TRBJ2-1	TRBD1	once	TGCAGCGTGGAAGGACAGGGGGCAAGTGAGCAGTTCTTC	CSVEGQGASEQFF
16	TRBV7-2	TRBJ2-2	TRBD1	.	TGTGCCAGCAGCCTCAGCGGGACAGGGGTCACCGGGGAGCTGTTTTTT	CASSLSGTGVTGELFF
13	TRBV12-3/TRBV12-4	TRBJ1-2	.	.	TGTGCCAGCAGGGAGGAGGGGACCTATGGCTACACCTTC	CASREEGTYGYTF
14	TRBV12-3/TRBV12-4	TRBJ2-7	TRBD2	.	TGTGCCAGCAGTTTGGGAGGGGAGGGCTACGAGCAGTACTTC	CASSLGGEGYEQYF
14	TRBV20-1	TRBJ2-7	TRBD1	.	TGCAGTGGTGTCACAGGGGTAAGCTCCTACGAGCAGTACTTC	CSGVTGVSSYEQYF
14	TRBV9	TRBJ1-6	.	.	TGTGCCAGCAGCTTGGGCAGGGCTAATTCACCCCTCCACTTT	CASSLGRANSPLHF
17	TRBV20-1	TRBJ2-5	TRBD2	.	TGCAGTGCTAGAGATGGCACTAGCGGGTCCTACCAAGAGACCCAGTACTTC	CSARDGTSGSYQETQYF
15	TRBV24-1	TRBJ1-1	.	.	TGTGCCACCAGTGATGGGACTAGCGGGAGAGATGAGCAGTTCTTT	CATSDGTSGRDEQFF
15	TRBV7-9	TRBJ2-5	.	few	TGTGCCAGCAGTTTTTCCGACAGCCCACAAGAGACCCAGTACTTC	CASSFSDSPQETQYF
14	TRBV10-3	TRBJ2-7	.	.	TGTGCCAGCAGTTTAAACAGGGGGGGCTACGAGCAGTACTTC	CASSLNRGGYEQYF
15	TRBV28	TRBJ2-7	.	.	TGTGCCAGCAGCGGCCCGGGACACCAGTCCTACGAGCAGTACTTC	CASSGPGHQSYEQYF
12	TRBV20-1	TRBJ2-2	.	.	TGCAGTGCTTTCCGCGGGTACGGGGAGCTGTTTTTT	CSAFRGYGELFF
15	TRBV2	TRBJ2-3	.	.	TGTGCCAGCAGAGCCGGGACCCTCCGCGCAGATACGCAGTATTTT	CASRAGTLRADTQYF
16	TRBV2	TRBJ2-2	.	.	TGTGCCAGCAGTGAAGCTGTGGCGGTATGGGCCGGGGAGCTGTTTTTT	CASSEAVAVWAGELFF
16	TRBV5-1	TRBJ2-7	TRBD1	.	TGCGCCAGCAGCCCTCGCCCAGGGGGATCATCCTACGAGCAGTACTTC	CASSPRPGGSSYEQYF
13	TRBV5-4	TRBJ2-7	.	.	TGTGCCAGCAGCCGCCCAGCCACCTACGAGCAGTACTTC	CASSRPATYEQYF
15	TRBV5-4	TRBJ1-2	TRBD1	.	TGTGCCAGCAGCCACACGGACAGGGAGGCCTATGGCTACACCTTC	CASSHTDREAYGYTF
14	TRBV7-2	TRBJ2-5	.	.	TGTGCCAGCAGCTCTCCCAGGGGCCGGGAGACCCAGTACTTC	CASSSPRGRETQYF
14	TRBV7-2	TRBJ1-5	.	.	TGTGCCAGCAGCTTAGATGGGGACTATCAGCCCCAGCATTTT	CASSLDGDYQPQHF
13	TRBV29-1	TRBJ1-2	TRBD1	.	TGCAGCGCTGCCACAGGGACAGGGGGCAGCTACACCTTC	CSAATGTGGSYTF
13	TRBV12-3/TRBV12-4	TRBJ2-7	.	few	TGTGCCAGCAGTTTAGCGCGGGGCCACGAGCAGTACTTC	CASSLARGHEQYF
15	TRBV2	TRBJ2-2	.	.	TGTGCCAGCAGTGGAGGGGGGGCGAACACCGGGGAGCTGTTTTTT	CASSGGGANTGELFF
15	TRBV4-1	TRBJ2-7	TRBD1	.	TGCGCCAGCAGCCAAGTCCGGGACAGGGCCTACGAGCAGTACTTC	CASSQVRDRAYEQYF